The clone carrying this T cell receptor beta chain was detected a few times. Reverse transcription of roughly 0.5 to 1 ug RNA was performed with random hexamers. The TCR beta CDR3 was amplified by immunoSEQ multiplex PCR across 54 Vbeta, 13 Jbeta. TCRdb redid the calling of the immunoSEQ multiplex PCR reads with MiXCR, one entry per CDR3 protein. The table has under 200,000 distinct CDR3 sequences, about 94% seen once. The data stem from a study of CD8 T cells in Susac syndrome. The authors negatively isolated CD8+ and CD4+ T cells and FACS-enriched TEMRA cells. This CDR3 region has 13 residues. Germline CDR1 is LNHDA and CDR2 is SQIVND (reference sequence). J lost 3 bases, V lost 5 bases, and 3 bases had no gene match.

Sequenced sample: CD4+ T cells from PBMCs. The TCR comes from a human donor with Susac syndrome. The genes are TRBV19 and TRBJ1-1, with 7 bases identical to TRBD1. CDR3: CASSSTGDTEAFF. Written as DNA, the CDR3 is TGTGCCAGTAGTTCAACAGGGGACACTGAAGCTTTCTTT.